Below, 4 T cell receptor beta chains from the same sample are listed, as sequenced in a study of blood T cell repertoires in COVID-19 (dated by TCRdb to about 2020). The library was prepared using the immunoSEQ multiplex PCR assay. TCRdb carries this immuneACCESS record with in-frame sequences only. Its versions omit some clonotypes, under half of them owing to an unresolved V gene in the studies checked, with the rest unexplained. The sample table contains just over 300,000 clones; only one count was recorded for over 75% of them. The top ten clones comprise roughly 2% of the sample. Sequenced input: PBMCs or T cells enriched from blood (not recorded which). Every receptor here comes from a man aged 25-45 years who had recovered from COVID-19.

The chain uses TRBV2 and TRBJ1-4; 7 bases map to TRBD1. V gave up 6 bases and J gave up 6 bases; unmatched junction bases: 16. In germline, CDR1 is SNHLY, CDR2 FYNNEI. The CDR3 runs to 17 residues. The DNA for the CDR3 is TGTGCCAGCAGGGCCCCAAATGACAGGGTTGCGGATGAAAAACTGTTTTTT. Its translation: CASRAPNDRVADEKLFF. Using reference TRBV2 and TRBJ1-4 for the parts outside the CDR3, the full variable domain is EPEVTQTPSHQVTQMGQEVILRCVPISNHLYFYWYRQILGQKVEFLVSFYNNEISEKSEIFDDQFSVERPDGSNFTLKIRSTKLEDSAMYFCASRAPNDRVADEKLFFGSGTQLSVL.

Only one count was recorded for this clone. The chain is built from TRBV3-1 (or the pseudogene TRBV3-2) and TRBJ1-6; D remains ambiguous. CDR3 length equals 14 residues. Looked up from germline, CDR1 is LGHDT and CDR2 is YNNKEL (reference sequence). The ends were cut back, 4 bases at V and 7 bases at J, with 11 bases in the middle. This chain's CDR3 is CASSPRGENSPLHF. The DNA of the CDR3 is TGTGCCAGCAGCCCCCGGGGTGAGAATTCACCCCTCCACTTT.

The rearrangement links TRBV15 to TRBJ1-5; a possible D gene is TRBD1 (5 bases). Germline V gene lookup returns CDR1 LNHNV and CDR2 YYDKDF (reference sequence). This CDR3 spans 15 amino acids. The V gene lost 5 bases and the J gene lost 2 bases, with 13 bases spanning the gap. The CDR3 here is CATSPRGNGNQPQHF. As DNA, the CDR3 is TGTGCCACCAGCCCTCGGGGGAATGGCAATCAGCCCCAGCATTTT.

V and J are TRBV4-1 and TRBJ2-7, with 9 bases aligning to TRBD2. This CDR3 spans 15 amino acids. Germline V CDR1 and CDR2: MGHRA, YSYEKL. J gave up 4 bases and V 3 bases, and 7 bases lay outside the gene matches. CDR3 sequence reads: CASSQAGGALYEQYF. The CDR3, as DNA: TGCGCCAGCAGCCAGGCGGGGGGGGCCCTTTACGAGCAGTACTTC.